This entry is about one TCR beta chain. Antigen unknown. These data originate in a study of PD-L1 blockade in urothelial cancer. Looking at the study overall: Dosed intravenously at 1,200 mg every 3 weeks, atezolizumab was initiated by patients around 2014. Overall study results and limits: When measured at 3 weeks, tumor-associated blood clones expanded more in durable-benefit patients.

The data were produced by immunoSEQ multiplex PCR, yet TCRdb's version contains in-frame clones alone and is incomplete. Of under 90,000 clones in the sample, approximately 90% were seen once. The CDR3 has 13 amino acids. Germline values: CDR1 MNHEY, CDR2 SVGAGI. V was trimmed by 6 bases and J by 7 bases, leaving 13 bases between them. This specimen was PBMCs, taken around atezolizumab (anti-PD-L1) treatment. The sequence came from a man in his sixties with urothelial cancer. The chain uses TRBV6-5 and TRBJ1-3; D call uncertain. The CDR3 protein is CASSRLDGNTIYF. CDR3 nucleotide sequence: TGTGCCAGCAGCCGACTCGACGGGAACACCATATATTTT.